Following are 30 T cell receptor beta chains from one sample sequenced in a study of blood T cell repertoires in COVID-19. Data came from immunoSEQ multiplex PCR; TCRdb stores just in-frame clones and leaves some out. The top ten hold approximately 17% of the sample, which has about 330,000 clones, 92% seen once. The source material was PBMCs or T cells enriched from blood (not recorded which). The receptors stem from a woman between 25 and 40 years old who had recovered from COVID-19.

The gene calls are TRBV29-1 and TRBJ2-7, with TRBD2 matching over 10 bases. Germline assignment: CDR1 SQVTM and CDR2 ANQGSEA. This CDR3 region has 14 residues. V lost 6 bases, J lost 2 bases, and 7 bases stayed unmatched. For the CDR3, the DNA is TGCAGCGTGGCCTGGACTAGCGGACCCTACGAGCAGTACTTC. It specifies CSVAWTSGPYEQYF.

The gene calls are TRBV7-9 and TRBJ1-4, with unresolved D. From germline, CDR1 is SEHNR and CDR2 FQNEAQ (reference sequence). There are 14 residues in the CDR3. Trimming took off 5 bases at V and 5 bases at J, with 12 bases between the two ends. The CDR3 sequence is CASSPNGLNEKLFF. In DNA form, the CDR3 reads TGTGCCAGCAGCCCGAATGGTCTAAATGAAAAACTGTTTTTT.

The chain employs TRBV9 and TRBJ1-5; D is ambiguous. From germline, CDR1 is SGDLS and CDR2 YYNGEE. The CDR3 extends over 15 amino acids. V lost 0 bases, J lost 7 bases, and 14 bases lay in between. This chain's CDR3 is CASSVGMQSEQPQHF. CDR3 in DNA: TGTGCCAGCAGCGTAGGGATGCAAAGCGAACAGCCCCAGCATTTT.

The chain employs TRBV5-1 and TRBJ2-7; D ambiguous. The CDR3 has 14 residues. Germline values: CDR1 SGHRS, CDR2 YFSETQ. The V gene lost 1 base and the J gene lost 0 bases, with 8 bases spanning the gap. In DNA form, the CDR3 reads TGCGCCAGCAGCTTGAGCCTTAGCTCCTACGAGCAGTACTTC. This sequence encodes CASSLSLSSYEQYF.

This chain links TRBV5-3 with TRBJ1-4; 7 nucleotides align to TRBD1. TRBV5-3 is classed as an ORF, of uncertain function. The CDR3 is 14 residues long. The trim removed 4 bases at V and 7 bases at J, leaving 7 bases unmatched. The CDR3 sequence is CARSLQGWGEKLFF. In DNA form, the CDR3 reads TGTGCCAGAAGCCTACAGGGGTGGGGTGAAAAACTGTTTTTT.

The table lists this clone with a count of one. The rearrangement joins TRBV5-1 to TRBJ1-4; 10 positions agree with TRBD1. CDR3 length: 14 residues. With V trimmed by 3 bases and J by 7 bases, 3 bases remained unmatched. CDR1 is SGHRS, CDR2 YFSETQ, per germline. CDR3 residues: CASSWGQGFEKLFF. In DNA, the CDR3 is TGCGCCAGCAGCTGGGGACAGGGGTTTGAAAAACTGTTTTTT.

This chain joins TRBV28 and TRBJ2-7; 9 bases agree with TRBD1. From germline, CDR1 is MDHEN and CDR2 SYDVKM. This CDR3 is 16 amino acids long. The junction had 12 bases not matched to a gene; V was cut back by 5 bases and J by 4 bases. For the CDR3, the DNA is TGTGCCAGCAGTCCGGGACAGGGTTTCACGAAATACGAGCAGTACTTC. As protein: CASSPGQGFTKYEQYF.

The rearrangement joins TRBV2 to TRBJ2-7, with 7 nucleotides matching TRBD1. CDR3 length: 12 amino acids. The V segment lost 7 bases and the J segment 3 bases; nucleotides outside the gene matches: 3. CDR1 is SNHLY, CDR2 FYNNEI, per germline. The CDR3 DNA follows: TGTGCCAGCAAGGGACAGCACTACGAGCAGTACTTC. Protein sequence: CASKGQHYEQYF. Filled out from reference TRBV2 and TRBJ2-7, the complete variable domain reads EPEVTQTPSHQVTQMGQEVILRCVPISNHLYFYWYRQILGQKVEFLVSFYNNEISEKSEIFDDQFSVERPDGSNFTLKIRSTKLEDSAMYFCASKGQHYEQYFGPGTRLTVT.

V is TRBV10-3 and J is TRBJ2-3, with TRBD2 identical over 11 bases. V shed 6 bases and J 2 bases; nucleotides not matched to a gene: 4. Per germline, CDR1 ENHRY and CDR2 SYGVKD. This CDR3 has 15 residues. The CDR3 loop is CAIRPGLAATDTQYF. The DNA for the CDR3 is TGTGCCATCAGGCCGGGACTAGCGGCCACAGATACGCAGTATTTT.

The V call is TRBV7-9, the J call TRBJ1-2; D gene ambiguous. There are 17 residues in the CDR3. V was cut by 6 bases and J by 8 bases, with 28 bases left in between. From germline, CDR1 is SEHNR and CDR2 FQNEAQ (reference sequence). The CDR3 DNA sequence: TGTGCCAGCAGGGGTGTGCGCGGCCCAGAAATTCTATTCGGCTACACCTTC. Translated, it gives CASRGVRGPEILFGYTF.

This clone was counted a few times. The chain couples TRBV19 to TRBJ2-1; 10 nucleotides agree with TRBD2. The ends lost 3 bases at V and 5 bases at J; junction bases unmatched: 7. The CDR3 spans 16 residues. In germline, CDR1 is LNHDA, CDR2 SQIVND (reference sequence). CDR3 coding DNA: TGTGCCAGTAGTATGAGTATCCTAGCGGGGGACAATGAGCAGTTCTTC. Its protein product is CASSMSILAGDNEQFF.

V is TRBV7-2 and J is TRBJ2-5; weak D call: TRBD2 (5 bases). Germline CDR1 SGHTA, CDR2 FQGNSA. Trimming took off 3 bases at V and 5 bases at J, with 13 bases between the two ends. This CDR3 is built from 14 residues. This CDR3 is CASSLGERLETQYF. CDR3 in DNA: TGTGCCAGCAGCTTGGGAGAGAGGCTCGAGACCCAGTACTTC.

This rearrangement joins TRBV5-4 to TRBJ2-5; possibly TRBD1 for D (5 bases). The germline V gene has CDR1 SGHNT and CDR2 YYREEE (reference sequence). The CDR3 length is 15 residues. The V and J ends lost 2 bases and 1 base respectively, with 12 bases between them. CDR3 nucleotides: TGTGCCAGCAGCTTAGGGGCAGGGCGCCAAGAGACCCAGTACTTC. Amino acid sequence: CASSLGAGRQETQYF.

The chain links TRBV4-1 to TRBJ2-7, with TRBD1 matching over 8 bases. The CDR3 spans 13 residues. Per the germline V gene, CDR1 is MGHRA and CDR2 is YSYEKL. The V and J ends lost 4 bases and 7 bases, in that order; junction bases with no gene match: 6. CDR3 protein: CASSLQGADEQYF. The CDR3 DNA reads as TGCGCCAGCAGCCTGCAGGGGGCCGATGAGCAGTACTTC.

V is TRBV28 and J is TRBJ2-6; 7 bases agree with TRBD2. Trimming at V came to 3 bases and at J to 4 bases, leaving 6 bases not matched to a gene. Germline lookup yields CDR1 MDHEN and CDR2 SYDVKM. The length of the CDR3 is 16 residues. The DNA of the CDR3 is TGTGCCAGCAGTTTGACACTAGCGTCCGGGGCCAACGTCCTGACTTTC. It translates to CASSLTLASGANVLTF.

CDR3 coding DNA: TGTGCCAGCAGCTCACCGGGACAGGCTTCAATTAATGAAAAACTGTTTTTT. Its translation: CASSSPGQASINEKLFF. The J gene is TRBJ1-4, the V gene TRBV28; 8 nucleotides agree with TRBD1. The CDR3 runs 17 residues. Germline CDR1 and CDR2: MDHEN and SYDVKM. Germline trimming cut 6 bases from V and 4 bases from J; bases unmatched to any gene: 13.

The CDR3 nucleotides are TGTGCCAGCAGTTCACAGAACAATGAGCAGTTCTTC. Its protein product is CASSSQNNEQFF. The J gene is TRBJ2-1, the V gene TRBV6-5; D call uncertain. Germline CDR1 and CDR2: MNHEY and SVGAGI. Trimming removed 4 bases at V and 5 bases at J, with 6 bases between. The CDR3 covers 12 residues.

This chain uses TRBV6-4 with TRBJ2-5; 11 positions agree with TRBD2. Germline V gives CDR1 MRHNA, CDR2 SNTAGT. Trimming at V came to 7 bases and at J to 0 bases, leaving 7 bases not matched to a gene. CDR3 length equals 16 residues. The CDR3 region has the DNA TGTGCCAGCAACTATGGACTAGCGGGCGACCAAGAGACCCAGTACTTC. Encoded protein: CASNYGLAGDQETQYF.

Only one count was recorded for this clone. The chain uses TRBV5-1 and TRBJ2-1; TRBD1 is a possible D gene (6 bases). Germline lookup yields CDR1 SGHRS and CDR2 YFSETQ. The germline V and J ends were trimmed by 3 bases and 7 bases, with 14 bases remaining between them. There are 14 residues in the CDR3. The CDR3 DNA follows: TGCGCCAGCAGCTCACAGGGTTTCTTTAATGAGCAGTTCTTC. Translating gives CASSSQGFFNEQFF.

Written as DNA, the CDR3 is TGTGCCAGCAGCTTGGGACAGGGGGCGTTTTATGGCTACACCTTC. Translating it yields CASSLGQGAFYGYTF. V and J are TRBV7-2 and TRBJ1-2; 12 nucleotides align to TRBD1. CDR3 length: 15 amino acids. V shed 3 bases and J 5 bases; nucleotides not matched to a gene: 4. In germline, CDR1 is SGHTA, CDR2 FQGNSA.

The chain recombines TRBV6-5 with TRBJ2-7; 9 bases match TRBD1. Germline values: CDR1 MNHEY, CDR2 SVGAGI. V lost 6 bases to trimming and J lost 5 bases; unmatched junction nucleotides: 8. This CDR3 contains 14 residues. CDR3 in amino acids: CASRSGQGVDEQYF. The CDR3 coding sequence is TGTGCCAGCAGGTCGGGACAGGGAGTCGACGAGCAGTACTTC.

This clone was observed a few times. CDR3 DNA: TGCGCCAGCAGGCCCGGGACTAGCGTAGGGGACACCTACGAGCAGTACTTC. It is translated as CASRPGTSVGDTYEQYF. The rearrangement links TRBV4-1 to TRBJ2-7; 10 bases align to TRBD2. Germline CDR1 is MGHRA and CDR2 is YSYEKL. V shed 6 bases, J shed 2 bases, and the junction held 13 bases outside the gene matches. CDR3 size: 17 residues.

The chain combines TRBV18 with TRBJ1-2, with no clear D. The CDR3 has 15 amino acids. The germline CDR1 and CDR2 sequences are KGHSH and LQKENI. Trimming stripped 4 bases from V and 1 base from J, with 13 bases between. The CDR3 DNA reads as TGTGCCAGCTCACTTTCGGGGAATTTTAACTATGGCTACACCTTC. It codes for CASSLSGNFNYGYTF.

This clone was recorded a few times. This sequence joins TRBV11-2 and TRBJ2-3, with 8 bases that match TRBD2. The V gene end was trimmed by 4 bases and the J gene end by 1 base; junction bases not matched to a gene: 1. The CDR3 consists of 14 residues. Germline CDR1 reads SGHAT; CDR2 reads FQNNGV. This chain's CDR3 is CASSSGLGTDTQYF. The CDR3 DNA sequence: TGTGCCAGCAGCTCGGGACTAGGCACAGATACGCAGTATTTT.

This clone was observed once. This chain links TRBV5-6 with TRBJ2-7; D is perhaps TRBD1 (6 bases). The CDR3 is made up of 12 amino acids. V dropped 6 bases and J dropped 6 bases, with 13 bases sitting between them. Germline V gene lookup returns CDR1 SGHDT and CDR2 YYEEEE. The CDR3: CASNGQGFEQYF. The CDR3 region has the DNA TGTGCCAGCAACGGGCAGGGGTTCGAGCAGTACTTC.

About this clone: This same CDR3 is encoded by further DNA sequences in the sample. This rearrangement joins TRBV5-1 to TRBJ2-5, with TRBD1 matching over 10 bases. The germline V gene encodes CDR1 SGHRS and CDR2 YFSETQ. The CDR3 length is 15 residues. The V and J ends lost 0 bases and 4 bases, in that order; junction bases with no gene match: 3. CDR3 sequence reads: CASSLGQGAGETQYF. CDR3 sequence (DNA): TGCGCCAGCAGCTTGGGACAGGGGGCTGGAGAGACCCAGTACTTC.

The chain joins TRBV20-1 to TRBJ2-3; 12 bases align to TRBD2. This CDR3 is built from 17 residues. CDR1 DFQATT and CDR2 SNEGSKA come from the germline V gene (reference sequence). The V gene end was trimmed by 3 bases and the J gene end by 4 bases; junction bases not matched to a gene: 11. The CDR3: CSASSLAGGRWSDTQYF. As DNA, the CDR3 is TGCAGTGCTAGTTCTCTAGCGGGGGGGCGATGGTCAGATACGCAGTATTTT.

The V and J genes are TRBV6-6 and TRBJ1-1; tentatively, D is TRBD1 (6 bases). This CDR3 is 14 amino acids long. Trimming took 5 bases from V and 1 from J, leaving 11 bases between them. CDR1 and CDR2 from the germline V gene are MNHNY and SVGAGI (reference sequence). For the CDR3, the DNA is TGTGCCAGCAGTACAACAGGGTCGAACACTGAAGCTTTCTTT. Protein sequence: CASSTTGSNTEAFF.

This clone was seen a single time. CDR3 coding DNA: TGTGCCAGCAGCTCTAATTCGGGGAAAACAGATACGCAGTATTTT. As protein: CASSSNSGKTDTQYF. The V gene is TRBV14, the J gene TRBJ2-3; the D gene is possibly TRBD2 (5 bases). The CDR3 extends over 15 amino acids. V was clipped by 5 bases and J by 3 bases, with 15 bases between them. Germline V gene data show CDR1 as SGHDN and CDR2 as FVKESK.

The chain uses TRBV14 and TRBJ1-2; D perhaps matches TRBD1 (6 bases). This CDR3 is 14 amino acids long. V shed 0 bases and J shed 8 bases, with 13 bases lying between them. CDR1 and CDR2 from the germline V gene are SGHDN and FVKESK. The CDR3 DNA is TGTGCCAGCAGCCAAGATTTACAGGGTAACGGCTACACCTTC. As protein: CASSQDLQGNGYTF.